This TCR beta chain was found in a study of blood T cells in healthy people across ages. Overall study results and limits: Naive T cell percentage showed a strong correlation with TCR beta diversity.

The donors, aged roughly 6 to 95, were healthy Caucasians from Russia. Each sample used at least 6 million PBMCs. Primed by a sample-barcoded 5' primer and a J-beta primer mix, a second PCR proceeded for about 6 to 11 cycles. TCRdb re-derived calls from the 5' RACE reads in MiXCR, one entry per CDR3 protein. The sample holds 1,300,000 or so distinct CDR3 sequences, approximately 59% seen once. As regards this clonotype: Its antigen is undetermined.

V was trimmed by 1 base and J by 2 bases, leaving 6 bases between them. Germline CDR1 is SEHNR and CDR2 is FQNEAQ (reference sequence). The CDR3 consists of 15 residues. The material sequenced was blood. This sequence joins TRBV7-9 and TRBJ1-6; D not resolved. The sequence was obtained from a man aged 18 to 29 in good health. CDR3 region: CASSLDGTYNSPLHF. The CDR3 DNA reads as TGTGCCAGCAGCTTAGATGGCACCTATAATTCACCCCTCCACTTT.